These T cell receptor beta chains were read from a single sample in a study of T cells in Graves' hyperthyroidism and ophthalmopathy. MiXCR, run by TCRdb on the multiplex PCR reads, gives a single entry per CDR3 protein. The table has around 490,000 distinct CDR3 sequences, about 20% seen once. The sample comprised blood. These receptors were taken from a man aged 35-49 years with Graves' ophthalmopathy. Each CDR3 is given with its conserved first and last residue. Each record gives: V gene, clone size, J gene, CDR3 length, D gene, CDR3 protein, CDR3 DNA. The D gene is left open where the match is weak. Not all rows give a size; the values are once, few, many and, for expanded clones, a class.

>TRBV3-1|.|TRBJ2-5|15|.
CASSQPRASQETQYF
TGTGCCAGCAGCCAACCCCGGGCCAGCCAAGAGACCCAGTACTTC
>TRBV6-2/TRBV6-3|.|TRBJ1-6|14|.
CASSYTGLDSPLHF
TGTGCCAGCAGTTACACAGGGTTAGATTCACCCCTCCACTTT
>TRBV25-1|.|TRBJ2-7|13|TRBD1
CASSGQGAREQYF
TGTGCCAGCAGTGGACAGGGGGCGCGCGAGCAGTACTTC
>TRBV29-1|many|TRBJ1-1|18|.
CSVGGGRGWGHMNTEAFF
TGCAGCGTGGGGGGTGGCCGAGGGTGGGGACACATGAACACTGAAGCTTTCTTT
>TRBV12-3/TRBV12-4|many|TRBJ1-6|15|.
CASSFGARQSSPLHF
TGTGCCAGCAGTTTCGGGGCCCGACAGAGCTCACCCCTCCACTTT
>TRBV5-4|.|TRBJ2-3|15|TRBD2
CASSLWTSGTDTQYF
TGTGCCAGCAGCCTCTGGACTAGCGGGACAGATACGCAGTATTTT
>TRBV2|few|TRBJ2-7|14|TRBD2
CASSEPSGAGEQYF
TGTGCCAGCAGTGAGCCTAGCGGGGCCGGCGAGCAGTACTTC
>TRBV3-1|few|TRBJ2-5|15|.
CASSQPTRWLSTQYF
TGTGCCAGCAGCCAGCCCACTAGGTGGCTATCGACCCAGTACTTC
>TRBV5-4|.|TRBJ2-1|15|.
CASSTGHLSPNEQFF
TGTGCCAGCAGCACCGGACACCTCTCTCCCAATGAGCAGTTCTTC
>TRBV6-2/TRBV6-3|few|TRBJ2-7|16|.
CASSYSLREFSYEQYF
TGTGCCAGCAGTTACTCGTTGAGGGAGTTTTCCTACGAGCAGTACTTC
>TRBV6-5|.|TRBJ1-6|15|.
CASSYGGMRGAPLHF
TGTGCCAGCAGTTACGGGGGGATGCGGGGCGCTCCCCTCCACTTT
>TRBV7-9|many|TRBJ2-7|14|.
CASSLWGLGNEQYF
TGTGCCAGCAGCTTATGGGGGCTGGGAAACGAGCAGTACTTC
>TRBV7-2|.|TRBJ1-2|12|.
CASSLDQNGYTF
TGTGCCAGCAGCTTAGACCAGAATGGCTACACCTTC
>TRBV9|few|TRBJ2-5|15|TRBD2
CASSASGTAQETQYF
TGTGCCAGCAGCGCTAGCGGGACCGCGCAAGAGACCCAGTACTTC
>TRBV11-1|many|TRBJ2-3|16|TRBD2
CASSLASGLATDTQYF
TGTGCCAGCAGCTTAGCTTCGGGACTAGCTACAGATACGCAGTATTTT
>TRBV6-1|.|TRBJ2-5|12|.
CASSEPVETQYF
TGTGCCAGCAGTGAGCCGGTGGAGACCCAGTACTTC
>TRBV27|.|TRBJ2-7|12|.
CASSSAGGEQYF
TGTGCCAGCAGTTCCGCAGGGGGGGAGCAGTACTTC
>TRBV5-1|many|TRBJ2-1|15|TRBD1
CASSFGDRDYNEQFF
TGCGCCAGCAGCTTCGGGGACAGGGACTACAATGAGCAGTTCTTC
>TRBV6-2/TRBV6-3|.|TRBJ2-1|15|.
CASSGRLVSHNEQFF
TGTGCCAGCAGTGGAAGACTGGTCTCCCACAATGAGCAGTTCTTC
>TRBV7-8|.|TRBJ1-1|15|TRBD1
CASSPRGRLDTEAFF
TGTGCCAGCAGCCCCAGGGGGCGCTTAGACACTGAAGCTTTCTTT
>TRBV7-2|many|TRBJ2-3|18|TRBD2
CASSLGVPGLAGVDTQYF
TGTGCCAGCAGCTTAGGGGTTCCGGGACTAGCGGGAGTAGATACGCAGTATTTT
>TRBV30|many|TRBJ2-1|12|.
CACSPPYNEQFF
TGTGCCTGCTCACCCCCCTACAATGAGCAGTTCTTC
>TRBV20-1|.|TRBJ2-3|17|.
CSARDATGWGRTDTQYF
TGCAGTGCTAGAGATGCGACTGGGTGGGGACGCACAGATACGCAGTATTTT
>TRBV14|many|TRBJ2-1|18|TRBD2
CASSQGLGLAEPYNEQFF
TGTGCCAGCAGCCAAGGTTTGGGACTAGCGGAACCCTACAATGAGCAGTTCTTC
>TRBV15|.|TRBJ2-7|17|TRBD2
CATSRDRGAGGRGEQYF
TGTGCCACCAGCAGAGATCGCGGAGCGGGAGGCCGGGGGGAGCAGTACTTC
>TRBV2|many|TRBJ2-3|14|.
CASSEVVVTAPQYF
TGTGCCAGCAGTGAAGTGGTCGTCACCGCCCCGCAGTATTTT
>TRBV5-1|few|TRBJ2-1|14|TRBD2
CASGTLAAHNEQFF
TGCGCCAGCGGAACACTAGCGGCCCACAATGAGCAGTTCTTC
>TRBV28|.|TRBJ1-5|18|.
CASSLLGRAGSSNQPQHF
TGTGCCAGCAGTTTATTAGGGAGGGCAGGGAGTAGCAATCAGCCCCAGCATTTT